The entry below describes one T cell receptor beta chain. This clonotype was detected many times. This receptor's antigen is unknown. Within one base of it there is no much larger clone, and no base qualities were kept. The sample is drawn from a study of low-dose radiotherapy and immunotherapy resistance in tumors (dated by TCRdb to the early 2020s). The study in broad terms: Patients in Cohort 1 were given 0.5 Gy per fraction every 2 weeks, and the prescribed total PTV dose was 6.5 Gy. For Cohort 2, the dose was 1 Gy per fraction given every two weeks, adding up to 13 Gy in total across 26 weeks. Nivolumab and ipilimumab were both given intravenously, with nivolumab at a 240 mg flat dose every two weeks and ipilimumab at 1 mg/kg every six weeks. Intravenous cyclophosphamide at 200 mg/m2 was administered every two weeks, one day ahead of each radiation and immunotherapy administration. Starting on cycle 1 day 1, patients took 300 mg of aspirin by mouth once a day for four cycles. Trial participants were not randomized into treatment groups. Eight patients were included in the translational analysis: three from the first dose cohort and the first five from the second dose cohort.

The time point label here, explained by the study, means: after trial treatment. This specimen's treatment or condition label, per the study, means: LDRT plus nivolumab, ipilimumab, low-dose cyclophosphamide and aspirin (RACIN trial). Donors were enrolled in RACIN, a single-arm phase I dose-escalation trial in which nivolumab, ipilimumab, aspirin, low-dose cyclophosphamide and low-dose radiotherapy were combined. Patients with advanced, TIL-negative solid tumors were considered eligible. Sequencing took place on an Illumina HiSeq 2500. Superscript III and a set of TRAV- and TRBV-specific primers were used to synthesize first-strand cDNA, so that both TCRalpha and TCRbeta chains were covered. TCRs were amplified with Phusion for about 20 PCR cycles using a constant-region primer together with the adapter attached to the V primers. Isolated mRNA was amplified with the MessageAmp II aRNA Amplification Kit, using a roughly 15-hour in vitro transcription at 37°C. mRNA for TCR sequencing was isolated with the Dynabeads mRNA DIRECT Purification Kit. Indexed Illumina adapters were added in a second Phusion PCR of 20 to 30 cycles, after which AMPure XP beads were used to purify the products. On the authors' methods: Custom Perl scripts were used to pool TCR sequences that encoded the same protein, to remove out-of-frame sequences, and to calculate the abundance of each clonotype. The analysis excluded TCR sequences that were supported by just one read. Shannon entropy, Gini index, clonality, richness, and the frequency of TCRs shared between repertoires were included as repertoire metrics. TCRdb ran its own pipeline on the public reads, namely fastp trimming at Q25 and MiXCR clone calling, and kept in-frame beta chains. Rows merge per CDR3 protein into single entries with the most common DNA and genes. The V and J calls, along with clone size, are taken from TCRdb and not from the paper's own processing. This sample holds approximately 80,000 distinct CDR3 sequences; less than 20% were observed only once. Together, the top ten hold approximately 1.3% of the sample.

The source is a male donor with prostate cancer. The sample was PBMCs, taken after low-dose radiotherapy plus immunotherapy.

The sequenced DNA: TGTGCCAGCAGCCAGAACCCTGGATGGAATGAGCAGTTCTTC. The translation is CASSQNPGWNEQFF. The chain is assembled from TRBV6-2 or TRBV6-3 and TRBJ2-1, with no D gene named confidently. The CDR3 starts with the cysteine, ends with the phenylalanine, and has 14 residues. Only the CDR3 part of the read is kept: 42 bases, read in frame from the first base. From a lookup of the germline V gene, CDR1 and CDR2 are MNHEY and SVGEGT. Between the V and J ends, shortened by 6 bases and 7 bases respectively, the junction contains 16 bases.